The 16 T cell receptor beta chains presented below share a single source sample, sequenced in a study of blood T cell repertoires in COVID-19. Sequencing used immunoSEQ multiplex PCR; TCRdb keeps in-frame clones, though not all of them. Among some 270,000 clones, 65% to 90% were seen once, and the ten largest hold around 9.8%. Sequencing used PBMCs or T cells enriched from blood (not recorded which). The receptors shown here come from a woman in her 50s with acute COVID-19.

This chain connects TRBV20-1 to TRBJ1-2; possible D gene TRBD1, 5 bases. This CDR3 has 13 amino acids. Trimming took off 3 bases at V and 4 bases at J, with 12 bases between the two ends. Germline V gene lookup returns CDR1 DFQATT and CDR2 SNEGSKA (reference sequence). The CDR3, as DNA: TGCAGTGCTAGTATTCCCGGGGGCTATGGCTACACCTTC. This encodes CSASIPGGYGYTF.

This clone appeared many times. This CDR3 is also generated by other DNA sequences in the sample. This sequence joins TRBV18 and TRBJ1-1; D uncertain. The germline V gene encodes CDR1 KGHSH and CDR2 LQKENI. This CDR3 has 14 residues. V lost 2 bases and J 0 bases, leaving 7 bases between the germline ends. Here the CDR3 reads CASSPDSLNTEAFF. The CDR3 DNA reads TGTGCCAGCTCACCAGATAGCTTGAACACTGAAGCTTTCTTT.

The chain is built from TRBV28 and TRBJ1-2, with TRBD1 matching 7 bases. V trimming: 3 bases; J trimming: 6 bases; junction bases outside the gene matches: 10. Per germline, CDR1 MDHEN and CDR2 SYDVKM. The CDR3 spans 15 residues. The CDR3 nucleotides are TGTGCCAGCAGTTTCCTACAGGGGCCCCTAAATGGCTACACCTTC. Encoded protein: CASSFLQGPLNGYTF.

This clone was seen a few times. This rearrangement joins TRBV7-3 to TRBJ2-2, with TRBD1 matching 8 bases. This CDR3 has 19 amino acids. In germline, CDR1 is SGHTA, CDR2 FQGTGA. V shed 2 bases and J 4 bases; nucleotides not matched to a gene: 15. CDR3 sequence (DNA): TGTGCCAGCAGCTTAGACCCTACGGGGACAGGCGGCGGCACCGGGGAGCTGTTTTTT. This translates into CASSLDPTGTGGGTGELFF.

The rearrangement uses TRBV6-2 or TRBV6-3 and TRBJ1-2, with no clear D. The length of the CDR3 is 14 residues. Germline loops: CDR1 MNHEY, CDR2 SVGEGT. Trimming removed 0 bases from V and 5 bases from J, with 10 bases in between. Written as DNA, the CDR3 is TGTGCCAGCAGTTACTCGTCGCAGTCTTATGGCTACACCTTC. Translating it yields CASSYSSQSYGYTF.

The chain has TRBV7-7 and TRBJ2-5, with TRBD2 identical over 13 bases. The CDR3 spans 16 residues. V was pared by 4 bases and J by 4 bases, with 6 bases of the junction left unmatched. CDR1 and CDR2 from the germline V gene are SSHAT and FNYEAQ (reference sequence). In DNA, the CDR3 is TGTGCCAGCAGCTCGGGACTAGCGGGGAGGGGAGAGACCCAGTACTTC. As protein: CASSSGLAGRGETQYF.

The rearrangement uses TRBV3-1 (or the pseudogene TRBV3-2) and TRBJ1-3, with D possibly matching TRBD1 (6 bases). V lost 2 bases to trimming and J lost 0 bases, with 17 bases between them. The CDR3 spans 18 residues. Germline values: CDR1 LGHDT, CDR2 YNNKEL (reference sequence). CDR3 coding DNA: TGTGCCAGCAGCCAAAAGGCGGTGACAGGCCTCTCTGGAAACACCATATATTTT. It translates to CASSQKAVTGLSGNTIYF.

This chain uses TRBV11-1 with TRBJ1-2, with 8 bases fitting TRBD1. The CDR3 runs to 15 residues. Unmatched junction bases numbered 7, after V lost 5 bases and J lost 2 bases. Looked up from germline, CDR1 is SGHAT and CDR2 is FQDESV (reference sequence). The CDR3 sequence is CASSPGTGLNYGYTF. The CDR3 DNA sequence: TGTGCCAGCAGCCCAGGGACAGGCCTAAACTATGGCTACACCTTC.

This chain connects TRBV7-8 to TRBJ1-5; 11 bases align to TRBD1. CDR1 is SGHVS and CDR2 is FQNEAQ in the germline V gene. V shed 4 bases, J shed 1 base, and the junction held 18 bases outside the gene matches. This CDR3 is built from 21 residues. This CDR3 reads CASSSPQDGTGGDESNQPQHF. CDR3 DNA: TGTGCCAGCAGCTCCCCCCAGGACGGGACAGGGGGTGACGAGAGCAATCAGCCCCAGCATTTT.

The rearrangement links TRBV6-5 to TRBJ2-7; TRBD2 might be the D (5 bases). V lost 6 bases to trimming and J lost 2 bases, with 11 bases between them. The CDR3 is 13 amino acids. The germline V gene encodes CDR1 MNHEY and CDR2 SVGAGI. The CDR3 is CASRDSGPYEQYF. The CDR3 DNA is TGTGCCAGCAGGGACTCGGGCCCCTACGAGCAGTACTTC.

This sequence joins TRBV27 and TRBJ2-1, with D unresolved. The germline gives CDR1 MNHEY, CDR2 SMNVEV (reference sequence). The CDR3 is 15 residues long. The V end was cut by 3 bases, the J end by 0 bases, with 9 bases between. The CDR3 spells CASSFSRGSYNEQFF. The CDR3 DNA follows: TGTGCCAGCAGTTTCAGCAGAGGCTCCTACAATGAGCAGTTCTTC.

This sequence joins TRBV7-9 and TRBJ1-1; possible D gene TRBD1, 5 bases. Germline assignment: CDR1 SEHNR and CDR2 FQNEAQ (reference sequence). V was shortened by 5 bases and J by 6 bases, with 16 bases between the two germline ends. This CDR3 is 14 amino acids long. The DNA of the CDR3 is TGTGCCAGCAGCACCCCGACAGTTGAGGCTGAAGCTTTCTTT. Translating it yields CASSTPTVEAEAFF.

Here the CDR3 reads CASSQVWTDTQYGYTF. As DNA, the CDR3 is TGCGCCAGCAGCCAAGTCTGGACAGATACCCAGTATGGCTACACCTTC. V gene TRBV4-1 combines with J gene TRBJ1-2, with D maybe TRBD1 (6 bases). The CDR3 has 16 residues. Trimming left V 1 base short and J 5 bases short, with 17 bases between. CDR1 and CDR2 from the germline V gene are MGHRA and YSYEKL.

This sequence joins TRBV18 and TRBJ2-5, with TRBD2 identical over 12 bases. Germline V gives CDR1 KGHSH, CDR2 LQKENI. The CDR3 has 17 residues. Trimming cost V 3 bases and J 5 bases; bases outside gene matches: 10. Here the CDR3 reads CASSPPGTSGFFETQYF. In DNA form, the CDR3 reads TGTGCCAGCTCACCTCCCGGGACTAGCGGGTTCTTCGAGACCCAGTACTTC.

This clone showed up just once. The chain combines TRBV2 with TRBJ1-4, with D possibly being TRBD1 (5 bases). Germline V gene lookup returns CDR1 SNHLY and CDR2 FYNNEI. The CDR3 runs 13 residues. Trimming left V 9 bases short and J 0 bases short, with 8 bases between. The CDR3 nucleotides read TGTGCCAGGGACAATCCAACTAATGAAAAACTGTTTTTT. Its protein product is CARDNPTNEKLFF.

The CDR3: CASSLRSNTEAFF. The DNA for the CDR3 is TGTGCCAGCAGTTTAAGGAGTAACACTGAAGCTTTCTTT. V gene TRBV12-3 or TRBV12-4 combines with J gene TRBJ1-1; D unclear. The ends were cut back, 2 bases at V and 2 bases at J, with 6 bases in the middle. This CDR3 has 13 residues.